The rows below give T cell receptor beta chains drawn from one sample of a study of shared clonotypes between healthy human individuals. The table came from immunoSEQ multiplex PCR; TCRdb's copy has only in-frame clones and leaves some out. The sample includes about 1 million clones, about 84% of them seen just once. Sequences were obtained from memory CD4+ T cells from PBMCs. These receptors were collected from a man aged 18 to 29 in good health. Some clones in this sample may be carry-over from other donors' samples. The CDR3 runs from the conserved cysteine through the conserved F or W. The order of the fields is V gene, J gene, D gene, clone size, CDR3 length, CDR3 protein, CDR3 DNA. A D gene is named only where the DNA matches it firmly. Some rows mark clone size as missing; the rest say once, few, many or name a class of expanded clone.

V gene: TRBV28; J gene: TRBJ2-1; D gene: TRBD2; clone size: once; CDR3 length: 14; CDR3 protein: CASKRTSAYNEQFF; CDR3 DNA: TGTGCCAGCAAGCGGACTAGCGCTTACAATGAGCAGTTCTTC
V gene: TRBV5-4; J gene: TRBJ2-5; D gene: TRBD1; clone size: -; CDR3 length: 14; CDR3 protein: CASSFSTGEETQYF; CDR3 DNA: TGTGCCAGCAGCTTCTCGACAGGGGAAGAGACCCAGTACTTC
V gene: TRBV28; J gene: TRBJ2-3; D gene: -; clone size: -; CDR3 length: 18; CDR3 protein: CASSLGGAAGRSTGSQYF; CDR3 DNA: TGTGCCAGCAGTTTAGGGGGGGCGGCGGGTCGCAGCACAGGGTCGCAGTATTTT
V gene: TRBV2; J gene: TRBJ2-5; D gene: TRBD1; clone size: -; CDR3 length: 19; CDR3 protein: CASSNRVLETGHGRRTQYF; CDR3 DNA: TGTGCCAGCAGTAACAGGGTATTAGAGACAGGGCATGGTCGAAGGACCCAGTACTTC
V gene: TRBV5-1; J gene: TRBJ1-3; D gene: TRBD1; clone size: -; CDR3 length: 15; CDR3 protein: CASSSTGGPGNTIYF; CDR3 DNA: TGCGCCAGCAGCTCGACAGGGGGGCCTGGAAACACCATATATTTT
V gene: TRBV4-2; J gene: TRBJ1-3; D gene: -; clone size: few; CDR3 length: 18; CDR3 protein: CASSPEGRGLGSGNTIYF; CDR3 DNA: TGTGCCAGCAGCCCAGAGGGTCGGGGGCTAGGGTCTGGAAACACCATATATTTT
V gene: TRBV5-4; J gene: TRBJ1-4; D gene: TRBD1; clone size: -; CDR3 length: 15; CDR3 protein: CASSRDRGSNEKLFF; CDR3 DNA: TGTGCCAGCAGCCGGGACAGGGGTTCTAATGAAAAACTGTTTTTT
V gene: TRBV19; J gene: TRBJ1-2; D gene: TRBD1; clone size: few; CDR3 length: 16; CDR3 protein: CASSKHGTGGNYGYTF; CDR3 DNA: TGTGCCAGTAGTAAACACGGGACAGGGGGTAACTATGGCTACACCTTC
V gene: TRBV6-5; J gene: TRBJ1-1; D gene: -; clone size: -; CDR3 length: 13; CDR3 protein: CASIGVGDTEAFF; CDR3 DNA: TGTGCCAGCATAGGGGTAGGAGACACTGAAGCTTTCTTT
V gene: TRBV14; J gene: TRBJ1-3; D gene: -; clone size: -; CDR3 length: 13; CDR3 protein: CASRAGPGNTIYF; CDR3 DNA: TGTGCCAGCAGAGCTGGGCCTGGAAACACCATATATTTT
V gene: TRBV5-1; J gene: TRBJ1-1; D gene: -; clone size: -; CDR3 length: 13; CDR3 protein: CASSLDPNAEAFF; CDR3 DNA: TGCGCCAGCAGCTTAGACCCTAACGCTGAAGCTTTCTTT
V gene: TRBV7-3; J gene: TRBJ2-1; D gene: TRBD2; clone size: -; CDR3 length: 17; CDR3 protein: CASSQGLAGGFRNEQFF; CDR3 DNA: TGTGCCAGCAGCCAGGGGCTAGCGGGAGGTTTTAGGAATGAGCAGTTCTTC
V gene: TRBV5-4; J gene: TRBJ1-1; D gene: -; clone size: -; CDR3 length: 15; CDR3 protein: CASSSPGRGNTEAFF; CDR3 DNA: TGTGCCAGCAGCTCGCCAGGGAGGGGGAACACTGAAGCTTTCTTT
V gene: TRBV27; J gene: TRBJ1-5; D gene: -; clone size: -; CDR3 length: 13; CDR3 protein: CASKWRANQPQHF; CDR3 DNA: TGTGCCAGCAAGTGGCGGGCCAATCAGCCCCAGCATTTT
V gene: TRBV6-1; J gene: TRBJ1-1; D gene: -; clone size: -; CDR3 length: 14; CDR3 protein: CASRLGQTNTEAFF; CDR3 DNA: TGTGCCAGCAGATTAGGACAGACGAACACTGAAGCTTTCTTT
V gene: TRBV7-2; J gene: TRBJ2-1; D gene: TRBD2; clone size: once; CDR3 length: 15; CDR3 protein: CASSPLAGAYNEQFF; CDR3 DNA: TGTGCCAGCAGCCCACTGGCGGGGGCCTACAATGAGCAGTTCTTC
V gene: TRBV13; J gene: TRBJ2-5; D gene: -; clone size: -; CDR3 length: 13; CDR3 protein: CASSLLTVETQYF; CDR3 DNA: TGTGCCAGCAGCTTGCTAACTGTGGAGACCCAGTACTTC
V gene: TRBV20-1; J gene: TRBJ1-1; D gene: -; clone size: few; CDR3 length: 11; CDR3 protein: CSASGNTEAFF; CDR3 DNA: TGCAGTGCTAGTGGGAACACTGAAGCTTTCTTT
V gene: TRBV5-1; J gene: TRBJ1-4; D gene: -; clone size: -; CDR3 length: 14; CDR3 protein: CASSLAGGVEKLFF; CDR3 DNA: TGCGCCAGCAGCTTGGCCGGCGGGGTCGAAAAACTGTTTTTT
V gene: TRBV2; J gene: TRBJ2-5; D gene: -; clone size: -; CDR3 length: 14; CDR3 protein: CASSDLQGGETQYF; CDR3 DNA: TGTGCCAGCAGTGATTTACAGGGTGGGGAGACCCAGTACTTC
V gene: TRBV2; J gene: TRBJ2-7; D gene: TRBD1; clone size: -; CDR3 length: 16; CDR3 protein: CASSETRQGSSYEQYF; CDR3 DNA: TGTGCCAGCAGCGAAACCCGACAGGGAAGCTCCTACGAGCAGTACTTC
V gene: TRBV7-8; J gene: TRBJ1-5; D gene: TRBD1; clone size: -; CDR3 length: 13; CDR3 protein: CASSPGQAEPQHF; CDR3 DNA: TGTGCCAGCAGCCCCGGACAGGCAGAGCCCCAGCATTTT
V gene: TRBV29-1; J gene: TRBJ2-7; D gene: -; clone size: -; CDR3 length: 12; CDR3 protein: CSVLIVSYEQYF; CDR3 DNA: TGCAGCGTTCTGATCGTCTCCTACGAGCAGTACTTC
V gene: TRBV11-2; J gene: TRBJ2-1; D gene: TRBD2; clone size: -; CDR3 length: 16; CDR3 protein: CASSFIGLAGYNEQFF; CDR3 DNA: TGTGCCAGCAGCTTCATCGGCCTAGCGGGATACAATGAGCAGTTCTTC
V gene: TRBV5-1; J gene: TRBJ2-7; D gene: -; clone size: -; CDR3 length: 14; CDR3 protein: CASSSGQIGYEQYF; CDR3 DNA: TGCGCCAGCAGCTCCGGACAGATCGGCTACGAGCAGTACTTC
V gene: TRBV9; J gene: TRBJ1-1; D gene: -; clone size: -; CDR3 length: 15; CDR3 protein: CASSVAPTVNTEAFF; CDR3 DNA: TGTGCCAGCAGCGTAGCCCCGACGGTGAACACTGAAGCTTTCTTT
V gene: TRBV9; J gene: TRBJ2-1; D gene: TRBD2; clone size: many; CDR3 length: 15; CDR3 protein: CASSVGAGGWNEQFF; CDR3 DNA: TGTGCCAGCAGCGTAGGGGCGGGAGGTTGGAATGAGCAGTTCTTC
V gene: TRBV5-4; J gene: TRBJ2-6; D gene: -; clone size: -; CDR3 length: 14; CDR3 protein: CASSFPTGANVLTF; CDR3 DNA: TGTGCCAGCAGCTTCCCGACTGGGGCCAACGTCCTGACTTTC
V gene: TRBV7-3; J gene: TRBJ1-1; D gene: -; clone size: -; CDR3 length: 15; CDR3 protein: CASSLTPAMNTEAFF; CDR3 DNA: TGTGCCAGCAGCTTAACCCCGGCAATGAACACTGAAGCTTTCTTT
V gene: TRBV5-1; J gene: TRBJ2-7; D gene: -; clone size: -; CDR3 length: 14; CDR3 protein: CASSRGDSLYEQYF; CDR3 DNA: TGCGCCAGCAGCCGGGGGGACAGCCTCTACGAGCAGTACTTC
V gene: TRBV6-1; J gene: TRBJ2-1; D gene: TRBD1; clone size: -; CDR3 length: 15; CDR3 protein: CASVPLGTGDNEQFF; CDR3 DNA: TGTGCCAGCGTTCCTTTGGGGACAGGGGACAATGAGCAGTTCTTC
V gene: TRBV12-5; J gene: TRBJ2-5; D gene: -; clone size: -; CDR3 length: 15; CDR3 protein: CASGLSPDGPETQYF; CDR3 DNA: TGTGCTAGTGGTTTGTCACCAGACGGGCCAGAGACCCAGTACTTC
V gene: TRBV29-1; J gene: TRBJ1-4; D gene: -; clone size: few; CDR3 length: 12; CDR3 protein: CSVVGVSEKLFF; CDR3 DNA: TGCAGCGTTGTGGGGGTTAGTGAAAAACTGTTTTTT
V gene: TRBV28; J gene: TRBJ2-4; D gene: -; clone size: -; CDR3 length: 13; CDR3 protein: CASGDGAKNIQYF; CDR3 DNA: TGTGCCAGTGGAGACGGAGCCAAAAACATTCAGTACTTC
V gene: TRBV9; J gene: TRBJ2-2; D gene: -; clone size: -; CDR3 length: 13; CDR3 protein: CASRDRNTGELFF; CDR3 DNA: TGTGCCAGCAGGGACAGGAACACCGGGGAGCTGTTTTTT